Included here is one T cell receptor (beta chain) sequence, with context. Its antigen is unknown. This sample is part of a study of CD8+ T cells in alopecia areata. Regarding the study as a whole: Scalp sample sequencing also detects resident alphabeta T cells of normal skin. Patients showed less clear TCR sequence sharing than mice, possibly partly because of HLA diversity.

Sorting from PBMCs produced CD4+ and CD8+ T cells. Once RNA had been extracted, it was reverse transcribed into cDNA to act as the sequencing template. Sequencing was performed with immunoSEQ multiplex PCR; in TCRdb, only in-frame clones are kept and a portion is missing. The table has some 200,000 clones, 56% seen once; the top ten hold 4.9%. CDR3 length: 13 residues. The germline V gene encodes CDR1 SGHAT and CDR2 FQNNGV. V lost 5 bases and J lost 2, with 10 bases in between. The TCR sequence derives from a human donor in good health. Sequences were obtained from CD8+ T cells sorted from blood. V gene TRBV11-2 combines with J gene TRBJ2-7; perhaps D is TRBD1 or TRBD2 (5 bases each). CDR3 nucleotides: TGTGCCAGCAGCCCCGGGGCAGCCTACGAGCAGTACTTC. Translated, it gives CASSPGAAYEQYF. The variable domain in full, completed from reference TRBV11-2 and TRBJ2-7, reads EAGVAQSPRYKIIEKRQSVAFWCNPISGHATLYWYQQILGQGPKLLIQFQNNGVVDDSQLPKDRFSAERLKGVDSTLKIQPAKLEDSAVYLCASSPGAAYEQYFGPGTRLTVT.